The present entry profiles one TCR beta chain with its context. In its sample, this clonotype was seen many times. Its recognized antigen is unknown. There are no base qualities to consult, and no much larger clone falls within one base. These data belong to a study of identical twins (dated by TCRdb to about 2016). At the level of the whole study: To test whether fetal clonotypes persist, this study deep-sequenced TCR alpha and beta repertoires from monozygotic twins, from unrelated adults of various ages, and from cord blood. To rule out contamination, replicate twin experiments were performed at different times with different library preparation protocols.

Library construction relied on 5' RACE. Sequencer: Illumina HiSeq 2000. A universal primer binding site was added through template switching, and the final cDNA carried a unique molecular identifier so that TCR cDNA molecules could be counted accurately. First-strand cDNA for TCR alpha and beta chains was synthesized from specific primers in the conserved constant-segment region. Each cDNA library was double barcoded, with a SMART-Mk sample barcode plus Illumina barcodes, to control for contamination. TruSeq adapter sequences along with Illumina sample barcodes were introduced in two successive PCR steps. The TCR alpha and beta cDNA libraries were sequenced on the Illumina HiSeq platform using custom primers. The study's processing was this. Raw reads were processed with MiGEC to extract unique molecular identifiers, and MiXCR was used to determine CDR3 positions. Recombination models were inferred per individual with the repgenHMM and IGoR tools using an EM algorithm. The analysis of shared clonotypes was done with the tcR package in R, with sharing normalized by the product of cloneset sizes. To study raw recombination free of thymic and clonal selection effects, out-of-frame nonproductive sequences were analyzed. Using fastp trimming at Q25 and MiXCR clonotype assembly, TCRdb reanalyzed the public sequencing data and kept in-frame beta chains. A single entry per CDR3 protein holds the most common genes and DNA from its merged rows. The V and J calls were determined by TCRdb, not by the authors. The sample yields 350,000 to 500,000 distinct CDR3 sequences; around 20% were counted once. The ten most abundant clones make up roughly an eighth of the sample.

The investigation overall reported the following: Conclusions relied on cross-sectional statistical analysis, since the same donors could not be followed over many years. Compared with coincidental sharing between unrelated individuals, out-of-frame TCR alpha sequences shared between twins had an excess of sequences with low generation probability. Fewer insertions were carried by abundant cord blood beta clonotypes, a similar but weaker trend appeared in young adult naive repertoires, and no such trend appeared in memory repertoires. Excess twin sharing in beta out-of-frame sequences was weaker because fewer shared sequences lowered the signal-to-noise ratio. Zero-insertion analyses could be partly confounded by invariant T cells such as MAIT and iNKT, although diverse VJ usage argued against such confounding for most clonotypes. Out-of-frame TCR alpha sharing in monozygotic twins was systematically underestimated by recombination models, whereas sharing between unrelated individuals was in agreement with the recombination models.

Every donor was a healthy Caucasian. The researchers also sequenced three unrelated adults who were not twins: a male aged 18 to 30, a male aged 50 to 60, and a female aged 50 to 60. Using Miltenyi CD45RO+ enrichment and human naive T-cell isolation kits, memory (CD45RO+) and naive T cells were isolated from PBMC. From its cysteine to its phenylalanine, the CDR3 spans 16 amino acids. CDR3 DNA only is kept here, 48 bases in frame from base 1. The germline ends are 19 bases apart after V is trimmed by 3 bases and J by 4 bases. From a lookup of the germline V gene, CDR1 and CDR2 are LGHNA and YSLEER. This sequence originates from a man aged 45-65 years in good health. The sequenced sample was naive T cells sorted from blood. The cell subset or site label, read with the paper, signifies: cells isolated with a human naive T-cell isolation kit. This sequence uses TRBV4-3 and TRBJ2-7, with a weak D call of TRBD2 (6 bases match). In nucleotides, the sequence is TGCGCCAGCAGCCAGGGTGGCGGGGCAGGGAAATACGAGCAGTACTTC. This is translated as CASSQGGGAGKYEQYF.